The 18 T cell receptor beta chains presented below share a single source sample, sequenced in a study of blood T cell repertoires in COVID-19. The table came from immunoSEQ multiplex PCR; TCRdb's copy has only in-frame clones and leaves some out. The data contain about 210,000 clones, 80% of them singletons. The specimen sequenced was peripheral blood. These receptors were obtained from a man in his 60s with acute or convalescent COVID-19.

Here the CDR3 reads CARFSLPYEQYF. CDR3 sequence (DNA): TGTGCCCGTTTCTCCCTCCCTTACGAGCAGTACTTC. The genes are TRBV19 and TRBJ2-7, with no clear D. This CDR3 has 12 residues. Germline CDR1 reads LNHDA; CDR2 reads SQIVND (reference sequence). V shed 11 bases and J shed 4 bases, with 15 bases lying between them. Full variable domain (remainder filled in from reference TRBV19 and TRBJ2-7): DGGITQSPKYLFRKEGQNVTLSCEQNLNHDAMYWYRQDPGQGLRLIYYSQIVNDFQKGDIAEGYSVSREKKESFPLTVTSAQKNPTAFYLCARFSLPYEQYFGPGTRLTVT.

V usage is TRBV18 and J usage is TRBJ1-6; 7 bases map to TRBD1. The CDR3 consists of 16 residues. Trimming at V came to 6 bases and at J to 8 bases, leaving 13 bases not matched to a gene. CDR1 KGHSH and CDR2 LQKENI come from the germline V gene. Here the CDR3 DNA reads TGTGCCAGCTCCCTCGGACAGGTAGCGTCTGATTCACCCCTCCACTTT. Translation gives CASSLGQVASDSPLHF.

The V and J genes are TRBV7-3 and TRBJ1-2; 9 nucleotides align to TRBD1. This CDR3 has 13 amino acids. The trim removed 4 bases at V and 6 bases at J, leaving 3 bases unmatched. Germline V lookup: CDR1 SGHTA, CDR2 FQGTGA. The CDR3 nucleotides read TGTGCCAGCAGCTGGGGACAGGGAGATGGCTACACCTTC. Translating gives CASSWGQGDGYTF.

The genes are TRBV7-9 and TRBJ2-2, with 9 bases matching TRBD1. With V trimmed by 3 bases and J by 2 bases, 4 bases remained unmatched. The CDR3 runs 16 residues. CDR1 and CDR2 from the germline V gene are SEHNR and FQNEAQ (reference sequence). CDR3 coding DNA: TGTGCCAGCAGCTTCGGACAGGGGCGAAACACCGGGGAGCTGTTTTTT. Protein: CASSFGQGRNTGELFF. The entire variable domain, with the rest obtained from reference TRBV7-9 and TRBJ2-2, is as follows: DTGVSQNPRHKITKRGQNVTFRCDPISEHNRLYWYRQTLGQGPEFLTYFQNEAQLEKSRLLSDRFSAERPKGSFSTLEIQRTEQGDSAMYLCASSFGQGRNTGELFFGEGSRLTVL.

CDR3 in DNA: TGTGCCATCAGTGAGTCCCCGGGGGAGTCCTATGGCTACACCTTC. Amino acid sequence: CAISESPGESYGYTF. The chain combines TRBV10-3 with TRBJ1-2; possible D gene TRBD1, 5 bases. The germline gives CDR1 ENHRY, CDR2 SYGVKD. The CDR3 is 15 amino acids. Trimming stripped 0 bases from V and 4 bases from J, with 12 bases between.

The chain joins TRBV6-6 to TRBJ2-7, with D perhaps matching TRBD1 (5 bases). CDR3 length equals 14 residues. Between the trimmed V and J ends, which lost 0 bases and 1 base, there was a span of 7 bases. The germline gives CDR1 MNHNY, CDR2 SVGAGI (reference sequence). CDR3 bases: TGTGCCAGCAGTTACTCAGGGGCATCCTACGAGCAGTACTTC. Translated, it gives CASSYSGASYEQYF.

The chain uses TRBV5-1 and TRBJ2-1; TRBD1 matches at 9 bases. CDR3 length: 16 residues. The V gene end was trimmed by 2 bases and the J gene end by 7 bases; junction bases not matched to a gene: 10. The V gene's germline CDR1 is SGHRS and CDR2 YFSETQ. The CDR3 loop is CASSFQGTGFLNEQFF. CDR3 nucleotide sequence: TGCGCCAGCAGCTTTCAAGGGACAGGGTTCCTGAATGAGCAGTTCTTC. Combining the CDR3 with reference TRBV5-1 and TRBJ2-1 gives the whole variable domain KAGVTQTPRYLIKTRGQQVTLSCSPISGHRSVSWYQQTPGQGLQFLFEYFSETQRNKGNFPGRFSGRQFSNSRSEMNVSTLELGDSALYLCASSFQGTGFLNEQFFGPGTRLTVL.

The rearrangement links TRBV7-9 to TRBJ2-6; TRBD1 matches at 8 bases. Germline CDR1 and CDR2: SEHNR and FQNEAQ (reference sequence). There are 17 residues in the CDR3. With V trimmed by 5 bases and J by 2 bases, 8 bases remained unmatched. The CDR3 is CASSRRQGNAGANVLTF. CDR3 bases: TGTGCCAGCAGCCGTCGACAGGGGAACGCTGGGGCCAACGTCCTGACTTTC.

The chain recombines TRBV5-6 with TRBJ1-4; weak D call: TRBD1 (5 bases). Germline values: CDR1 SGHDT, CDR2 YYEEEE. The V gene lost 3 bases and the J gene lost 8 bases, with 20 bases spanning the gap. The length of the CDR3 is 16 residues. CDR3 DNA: TGTGCCAGCAGCTGGGGGACTAGAAGTACTGGAGAAAAACTGTTTTTT. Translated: CASSWGTRSTGEKLFF.

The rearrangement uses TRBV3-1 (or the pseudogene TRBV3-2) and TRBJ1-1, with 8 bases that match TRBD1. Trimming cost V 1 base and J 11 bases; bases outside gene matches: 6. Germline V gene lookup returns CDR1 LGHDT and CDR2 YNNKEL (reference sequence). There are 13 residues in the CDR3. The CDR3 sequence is CASSQVPTGEAFF. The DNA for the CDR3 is TGTGCCAGCAGCCAAGTTCCGACAGGGGAGGCTTTCTTT.

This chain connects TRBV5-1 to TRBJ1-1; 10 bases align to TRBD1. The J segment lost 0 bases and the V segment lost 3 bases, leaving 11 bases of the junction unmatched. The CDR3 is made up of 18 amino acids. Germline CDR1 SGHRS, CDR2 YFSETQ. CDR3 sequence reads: CASSSATGGALMNTEAFF. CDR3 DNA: TGCGCCAGCAGCTCGGCGACAGGGGGCGCCTTGATGAACACTGAAGCTTTCTTT.

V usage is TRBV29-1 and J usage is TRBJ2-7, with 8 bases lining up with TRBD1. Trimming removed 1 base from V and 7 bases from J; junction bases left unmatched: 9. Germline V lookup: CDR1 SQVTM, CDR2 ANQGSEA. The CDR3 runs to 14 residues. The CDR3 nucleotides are TGCAGCGTTGAAGTTAGGGGACAGGTCCGAGAGCAGTACTTC. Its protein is CSVEVRGQVREQYF.

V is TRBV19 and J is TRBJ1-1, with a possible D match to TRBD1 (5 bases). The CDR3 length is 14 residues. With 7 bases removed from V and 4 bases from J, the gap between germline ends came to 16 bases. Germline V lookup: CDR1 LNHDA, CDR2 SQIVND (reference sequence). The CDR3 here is CASTPGRVATEAFF. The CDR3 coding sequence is TGTGCCAGTACCCCAGGGAGGGTGGCCACTGAAGCTTTCTTT.

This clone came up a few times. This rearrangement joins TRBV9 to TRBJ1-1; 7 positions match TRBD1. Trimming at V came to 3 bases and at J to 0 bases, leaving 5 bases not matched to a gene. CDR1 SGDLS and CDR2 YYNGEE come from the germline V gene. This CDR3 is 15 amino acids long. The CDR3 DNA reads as TGTGCCAGCAGCGAGAAGGGGGCCCTGAACACTGAAGCTTTCTTT. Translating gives CASSEKGALNTEAFF.

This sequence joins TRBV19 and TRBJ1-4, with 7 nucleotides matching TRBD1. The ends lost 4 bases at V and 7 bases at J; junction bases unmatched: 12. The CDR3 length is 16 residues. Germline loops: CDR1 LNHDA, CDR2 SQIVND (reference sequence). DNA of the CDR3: TGTGCCAGTAGTACTGGGACAGCGGCCGGCAGTGAAAAACTGTTTTTT. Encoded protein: CASSTGTAAGSEKLFF.

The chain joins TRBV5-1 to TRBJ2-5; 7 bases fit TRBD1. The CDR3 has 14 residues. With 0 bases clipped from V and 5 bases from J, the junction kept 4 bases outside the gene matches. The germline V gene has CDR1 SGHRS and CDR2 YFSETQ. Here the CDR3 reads CASSLEGGDETQYF. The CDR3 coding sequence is TGCGCCAGCAGCTTGGAAGGGGGCGACGAGACCCAGTACTTC.

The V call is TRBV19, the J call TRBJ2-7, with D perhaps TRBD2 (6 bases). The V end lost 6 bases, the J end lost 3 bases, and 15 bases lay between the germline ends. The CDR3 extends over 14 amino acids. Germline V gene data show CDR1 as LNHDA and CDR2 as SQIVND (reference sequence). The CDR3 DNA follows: TGTGCCAGTAGCCTAGTGGGACTCAGCTACGAGCAGTACTTC. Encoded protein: CASSLVGLSYEQYF. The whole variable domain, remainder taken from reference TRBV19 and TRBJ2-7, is DGGITQSPKYLFRKEGQNVTLSCEQNLNHDAMYWYRQDPGQGLRLIYYSQIVNDFQKGDIAEGYSVSREKKESFPLTVTSAQKNPTAFYLCASSLVGLSYEQYFGPGTRLTVT.

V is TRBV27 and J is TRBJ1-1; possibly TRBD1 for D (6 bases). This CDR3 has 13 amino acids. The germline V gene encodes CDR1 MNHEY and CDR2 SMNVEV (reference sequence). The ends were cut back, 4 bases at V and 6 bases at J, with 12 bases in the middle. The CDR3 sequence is CASSWGHGAEAFF. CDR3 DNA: TGTGCCAGCAGTTGGGGGCACGGGGCTGAAGCTTTCTTT.